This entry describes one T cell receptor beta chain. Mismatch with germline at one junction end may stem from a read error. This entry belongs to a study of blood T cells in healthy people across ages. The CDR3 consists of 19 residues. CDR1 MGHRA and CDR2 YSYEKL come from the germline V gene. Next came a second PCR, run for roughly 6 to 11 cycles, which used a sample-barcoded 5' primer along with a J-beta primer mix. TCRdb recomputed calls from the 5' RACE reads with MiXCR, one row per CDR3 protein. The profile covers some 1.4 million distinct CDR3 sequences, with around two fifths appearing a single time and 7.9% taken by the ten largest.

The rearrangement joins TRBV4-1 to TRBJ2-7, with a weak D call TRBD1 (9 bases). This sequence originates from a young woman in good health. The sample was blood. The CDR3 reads CPSSQNVWVAGTGFDEQYF. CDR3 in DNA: TGCCCCAGCAGCCAGAACGTATGGGTAGCGGGGACAGGGTTCGACGAGCAGTACTTC.